The present T cell receptor beta chain was sequenced within a study of technical replicates of blood from a handful of donors. Only in-frame clones appear in the TCRdb table, and some are missing; sequencing was by immunoSEQ multiplex PCR. The table lists roughly 79,000 clones, 95% to 96% of them singletons. The source is a human donor in good health. Sequenced sample: T cells isolated from PBMCs.

The CDR3 DNA reads as TGTGCCAGCAGCTTAAAGACATCGGGAGCGTTCTTC. Translated: CASSLKTSGAFF. V gene TRBV7-6 combines with J gene TRBJ2-1; D might be TRBD2 (6 bases). This CDR3 has 12 residues. V was cut by 2 bases and J by 15 bases, with 14 bases left in between. Looked up from germline, CDR1 is SGHVS and CDR2 is FNYEAQ.